This TCR beta chain was documented in a study of T cell changes during pregnancy in multiple sclerosis. Trimming took 5 bases from V and 3 from J, leaving 14 bases between them. The CDR3 consists of 14 residues. CDR1 and CDR2 from the germline V gene are MNHEY and SMNVEV (reference sequence). Sequenced by immunoSEQ multiplex PCR; TCRdb stores in-frame clones only, minus some. The sample gives 85,000 to 130,000 clones, over 85% of which show up once; 1% to 1.5% is in the top ten. The sequence was collected from a female donor with multiple sclerosis, enrolled in a pregnancy study. The chain combines TRBV27 with TRBJ2-7; D is unclear. The sequenced sample was peripheral blood, obtained in the second trimester of pregnancy. The CDR3 here is CASSTRGPNYEQYF. For the CDR3, the DNA is TGTGCCAGCAGTACCCGTGGGCCGAACTACGAGCAGTACTTC.